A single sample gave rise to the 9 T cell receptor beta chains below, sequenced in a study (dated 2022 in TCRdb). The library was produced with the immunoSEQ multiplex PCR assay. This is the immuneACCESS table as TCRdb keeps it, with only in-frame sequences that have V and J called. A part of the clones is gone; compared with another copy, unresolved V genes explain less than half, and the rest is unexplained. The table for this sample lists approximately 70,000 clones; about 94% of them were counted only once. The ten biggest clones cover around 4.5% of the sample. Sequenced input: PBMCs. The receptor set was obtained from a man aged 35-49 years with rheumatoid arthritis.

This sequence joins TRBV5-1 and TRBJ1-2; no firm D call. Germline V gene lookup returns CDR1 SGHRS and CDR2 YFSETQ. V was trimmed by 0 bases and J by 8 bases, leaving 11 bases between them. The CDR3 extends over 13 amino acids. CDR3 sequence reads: CASSLAEYQGYTF. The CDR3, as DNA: TGCGCCAGCAGCTTGGCCGAATACCAGGGCTACACCTTC.

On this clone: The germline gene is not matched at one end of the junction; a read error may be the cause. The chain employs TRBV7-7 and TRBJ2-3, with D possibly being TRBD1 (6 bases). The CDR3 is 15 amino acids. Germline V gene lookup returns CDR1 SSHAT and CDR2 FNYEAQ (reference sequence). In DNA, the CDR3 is TGTGCTAGCAGCTTAGCTGTGGGACACCGCAGTACGCAGTATTTT. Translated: CASSLAVGHRSTQYF.

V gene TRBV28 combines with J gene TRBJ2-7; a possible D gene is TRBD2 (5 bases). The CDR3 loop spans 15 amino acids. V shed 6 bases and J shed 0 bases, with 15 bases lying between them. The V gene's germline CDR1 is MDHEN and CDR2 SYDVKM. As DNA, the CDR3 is TGTGCCAGCAGCATAGGAGGCGGTAGCTCCTACGAGCAGTACTTC. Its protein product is CASSIGGGSSYEQYF.

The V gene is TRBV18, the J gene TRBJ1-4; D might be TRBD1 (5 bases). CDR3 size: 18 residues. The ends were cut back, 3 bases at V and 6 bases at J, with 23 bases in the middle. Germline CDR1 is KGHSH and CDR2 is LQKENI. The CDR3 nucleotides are TGTGCCAGCTCACCCCCCTCTTCATGGGGCCTGCAGGATGAAAAACTGTTTTTT. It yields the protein CASSPPSSWGLQDEKLFF.

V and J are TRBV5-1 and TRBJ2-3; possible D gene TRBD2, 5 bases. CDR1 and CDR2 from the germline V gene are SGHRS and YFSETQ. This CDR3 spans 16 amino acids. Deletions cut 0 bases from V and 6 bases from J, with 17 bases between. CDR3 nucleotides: TGCGCCAGCAGCTTGGCCCTCGGGATGTCGCGGGATACGCAGTATTTT. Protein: CASSLALGMSRDTQYF.

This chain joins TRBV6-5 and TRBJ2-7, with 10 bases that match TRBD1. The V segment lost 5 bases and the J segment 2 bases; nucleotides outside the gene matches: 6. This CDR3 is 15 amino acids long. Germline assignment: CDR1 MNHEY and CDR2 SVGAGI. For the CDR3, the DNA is TGTGCCAGCAGTCGGGACAGGGGCTCTCCCTACGAGCAGTACTTC. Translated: CASSRDRGSPYEQYF.

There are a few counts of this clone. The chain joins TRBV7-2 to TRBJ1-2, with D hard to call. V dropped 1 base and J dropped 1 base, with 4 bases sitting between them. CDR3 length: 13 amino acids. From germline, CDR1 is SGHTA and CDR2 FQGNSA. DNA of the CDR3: TGTGCCAGCAGCTTAGGTGATAACTATGGCTACACCTTC. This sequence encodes CASSLGDNYGYTF.

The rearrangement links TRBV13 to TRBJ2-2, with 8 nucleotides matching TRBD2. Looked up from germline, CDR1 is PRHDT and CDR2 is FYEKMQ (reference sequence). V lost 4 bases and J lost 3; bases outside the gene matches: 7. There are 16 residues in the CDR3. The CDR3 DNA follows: TGTGCCAGCAGCTCCCTTACCGGGGGGGACACCGGGGAGCTGTTTTTT. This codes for CASSSLTGGDTGELFF.

The CDR3 DNA is TGTGCCAGCAGCTTGGCCGGGATAGGGGCTGGTGACGAGCAGTACTTC. Translation gives CASSLAGIGAGDEQYF. The chain recombines TRBV5-6 with TRBJ2-7; D may match TRBD1 or TRBD2 (5 bases each). V dropped 0 bases and J dropped 5 bases, with 18 bases sitting between them. The CDR3 runs 16 residues. CDR1 SGHDT and CDR2 YYEEEE come from the germline V gene.